This T cell receptor (beta chain) was sequenced for a study of human T cells and chemical hapten exposure. At the level of the study: On approximately 2 cm by approximately 2 cm of upper inner arm skin, sensitization was performed with 2% DPC. Regarding the study as a whole: The formation of large CDR3 similarity clusters by expanded TCRs significantly exceeded that of controls.

The time point was: patch test 2, 6 weeks after DPC sensitization. Stated treatment: therapeutic diphenylcyclopropenone sensitization with weekly scalp DPC. Sequencing started from total RNA isolated from unfractionated whole blood. With 7 bases removed from V and 0 bases from J, the gap between germline ends came to 9 bases. CDR3 size: 13 residues. CDR1 and CDR2 (germline): SGHNT, YYREEE (reference sequence). One entry per CDR3 protein, called by TCRdb with MiXCR from the RACE reads. This sample carries approximately 90,000 distinct CDR3 sequences, approximately 11% of them seen once, and the ten largest clones take under 2.5%. This clonotype was counted a few times. Antigen unknown.

The V and J genes are TRBV5-4 and TRBJ2-3; tentative D call: TRBD2 (6 bases). The sample here was whole blood, taken in connection with sensitization to the hapten diphenylcyclopropenone (DPC). The clonotype originates from a man aged 35 to 55 with alopecia areata. Some clones in this sample may be carry-over from other donors' samples. The CDR3: CASWGGSTDTQYF. CDR3 nucleotides: TGTGCCAGCTGGGGAGGTAGCACAGATACGCAGTATTTT.